This T cell receptor (beta chain) comes out of a study of blood T cell repertoires in COVID-19. Study information: Material from acute and convalescent COVID-19 was sourced from the United States, Italy and Spain.

Looked up from germline, CDR1 is SGHRS and CDR2 is YFSETQ. The CDR3 runs 15 residues. J was trimmed by 2 bases and V by 4 bases; bases with no gene match: 6. Original processing methods: Amplification of reference gene primers was used by the study to estimate nucleated cell counts. Assay: immunoSEQ multiplex PCR; the TCRdb copy retains only in-frame clones and omits some. The V and J calls and clone size are taken from that table; D and trimming were inferred from the DNA. The table lists under 350,000 clones, 70% to 90% of them singletons. The chain recombines TRBV5-1 with TRBJ1-3, with 7 bases identical to TRBD1. The sample consisted of peripheral blood. The clonotype originates from a woman in her 70s with acute or convalescent COVID-19. This CDR3 reads CASSLDRTPGNTIYF. CDR3 DNA sequence: TGCGCCAGCAGCCTGGACAGGACCCCTGGAAACACCATATATTTT.